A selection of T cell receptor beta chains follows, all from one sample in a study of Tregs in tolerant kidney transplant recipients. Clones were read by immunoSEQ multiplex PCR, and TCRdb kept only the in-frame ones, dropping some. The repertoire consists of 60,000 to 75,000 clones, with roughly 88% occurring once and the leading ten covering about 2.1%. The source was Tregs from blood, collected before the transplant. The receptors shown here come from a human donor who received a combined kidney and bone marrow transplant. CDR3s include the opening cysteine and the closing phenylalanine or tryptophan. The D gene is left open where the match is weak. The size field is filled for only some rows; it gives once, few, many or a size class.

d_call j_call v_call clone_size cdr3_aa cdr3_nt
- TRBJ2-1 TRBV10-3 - CATRGLDTGGNEQFF TGTGCCACCCGGGGCCTAGACACTGGGGGGAATGAGCAGTTCTTC
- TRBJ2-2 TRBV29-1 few CSVGGQGRGRTGELFF TGCAGCGTTGGGGGCCAGGGGCGGGGGCGTACCGGGGAGCTGTTTTTT
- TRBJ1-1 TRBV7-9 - CASSLGRGPRNTEAFF TGTGCCAGCAGCTTAGGCCGAGGACCCCGGAACACTGAAGCTTTCTTT
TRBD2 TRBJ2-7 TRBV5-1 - CASSVGTSPYEQYF TGCGCCAGCAGTGTCGGGACTAGCCCCTACGAGCAGTACTTC
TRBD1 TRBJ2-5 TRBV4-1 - CASSQGTGGWETQYF TGCGCCAGCAGCCAAGGGACAGGGGGCTGGGAGACCCAGTACTTC
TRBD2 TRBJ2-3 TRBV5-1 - CASSLVVSGGRDTQYF TGCGCCAGCAGCTTGGTGGTTAGCGGGGGCCGGGATACGCAGTATTTT
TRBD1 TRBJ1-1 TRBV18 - CASSLSQGARGTEAFF TGTGCCAGCTCACTCTCTCAGGGGGCGCGAGGTACTGAAGCTTTCTTT
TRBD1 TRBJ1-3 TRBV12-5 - CASGLVKGQGEGNTIYF TGTGCTAGTGGTTTGGTAAAGGGACAGGGAGAGGGAAACACCATATATTTT
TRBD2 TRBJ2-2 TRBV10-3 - CAISGRTSVNTGELFF TGTGCCATCAGTGGAAGGACTAGCGTAAACACCGGGGAGCTGTTTTTT
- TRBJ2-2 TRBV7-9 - CASSPGTLTGELFF TGTGCCAGCAGCCCAGGGACTCTCACCGGGGAGCTGTTTTTT
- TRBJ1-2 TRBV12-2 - CASRSGVTF TGTGCAAGTCGCTCCGGAGTCACCTTC
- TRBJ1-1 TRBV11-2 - CASSFKNTEAFF TGTGCCAGCAGCTTCAAGAACACTGAAGCTTTCTTT
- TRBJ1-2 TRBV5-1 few CASSLAGNYGYTF TGCGCCAGCAGCTTGGCTGGGAACTATGGCTACACCTTC
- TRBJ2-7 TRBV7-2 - CASSPHGASSYEQYF TGTGCCAGCAGCCCCCACGGCGCTAGCTCCTACGAGCAGTACTTC
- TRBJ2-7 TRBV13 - CASSLGAYEQYF TGTGCCAGCAGCTTAGGGGCCTACGAGCAGTACTTC
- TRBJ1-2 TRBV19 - CASSLQMGGYGYTF TGTGCCAGTAGTTTGCAGATGGGCGGGTATGGCTACACCTTC
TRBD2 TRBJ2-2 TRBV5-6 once CASSFSGGQNTGELFF TGTGCCAGCAGCTTCTCGGGAGGGCAGAACACCGGGGAGCTGTTTTTT
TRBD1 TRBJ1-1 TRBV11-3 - CASSLGGPGNPNTEAFF TGTGCCAGCAGTCTAGGGGGCCCGGGGAACCCGAACACTGAAGCTTTCTTT
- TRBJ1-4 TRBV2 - CASTGSNEKLFF TGTGCCAGCACTGGTTCTAATGAAAAACTGTTTTTT
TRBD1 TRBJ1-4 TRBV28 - CASSPQGEEKLFF TGTGCCAGCAGTCCCCAGGGGGAGGAAAAACTGTTTTTT
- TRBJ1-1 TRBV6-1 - CASVWAPNTEAFF TGTGCCAGCGTATGGGCACCTAACACTGAAGCTTTCTTT
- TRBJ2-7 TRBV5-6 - CASSIGHTYEQYF TGTGCCAGCAGCATCGGACATACTTACGAGCAGTACTTC